The 25 T cell receptor beta chains below come from one sample, sequenced in a study of glioma-infiltrating T cells. TCR alpha and beta CDR3 regions were amplified from RNA using iRepertoire nested multiplex PCR. TCRdb redid the calling of the multiplex PCR reads with MiXCR, one entry per CDR3 protein. The table includes roughly 100,000 distinct CDR3 sequences, around 28% detected once. Sample: glioma tissue, nonneoplastic brain tissue, or PBMCs (not recorded which). The receptors were sampled from a human donor with low-grade glioma or glioblastoma, undergoing nonglioma brain surgery, or in good health (not recorded which).

In this sample, this clonotype turned up a few times. The gene calls are TRBV19 and TRBJ2-7, with a tentative D call TRBD1 (6 bases). The CDR3 runs 14 residues. In germline, CDR1 is LNHDA, CDR2 SQIVND (reference sequence). V lost 5 bases to trimming and J lost 2 bases, with 13 bases between them. The chain's CDR3 is CASSVGAGAYEQYF. In DNA form, the CDR3 reads TGTGCCAGTAGTGTTGGGGCAGGGGCCTACGAGCAGTACTTC.

The chain carries TRBV19 and TRBJ1-2, with a tentative D call TRBD1 (6 bases). Germline CDR1 LNHDA, CDR2 SQIVND (reference sequence). V was cut by 3 bases and J by 2 bases, with 13 bases left in between. This CDR3 comprises 15 residues. This chain's CDR3 is CASSIGTQENYGYTF. CDR3 in DNA: TGTGCCAGTAGTATCGGGACACAAGAAAACTATGGCTACACCTTC.

Concerning this clonotype itself: A much larger clone lies a single base off, so this may be a read error. The J gene is TRBJ2-7, the V gene TRBV29-1; 8 positions match TRBD1. The CDR3 is made up of 14 amino acids. J was trimmed by 0 bases and V by 6 bases; bases with no gene match: 7. Germline CDR1 is SQVTM and CDR2 is ANQGSEA. CDR3 sequence (DNA): TGCAGCGTCGCTGAACAGGGGGGCTCCTACGAGCAGTACTTC. Encoded protein: CSVAEQGGSYEQYF.

This clonotype appeared many times. V usage is TRBV4-1 and J usage is TRBJ2-5, with 11 nucleotides matching TRBD2. V gave up 4 bases and J gave up 5 bases; unmatched junction bases: 12. The V gene's germline CDR1 is MGHRA and CDR2 YSYEKL. There are 17 residues in the CDR3. CDR3 DNA: TGCGCCAGCAGCCCAACGGTACTAGCGGGGGCCGGGGAGACCCAGTACTTC. Translating gives CASSPTVLAGAGETQYF.

This clonotype was seen just once. A much larger clone lies a single base off, so this may be a read error. This chain connects TRBV7-2 to TRBJ2-5; no definite D call. The germline V gene encodes CDR1 SGHTA and CDR2 FQGNSA. The CDR3 has 13 residues. Between the trimmed V and J ends, which lost 9 bases and 1 base, there was a span of 12 bases. The CDR3 sequence is CARSPNIQETQYF. CDR3 DNA: TGTGCCAGAAGCCCAAACATCCAAGAGACCCAGTACTTC.

V and J are TRBV6-1 and TRBJ1-2; perhaps TRBD1 as D (6 bases). The germline gives CDR1 MNHNS, CDR2 SASEGT. Trimming pared 5 bases from V and 4 bases from J, leaving 14 bases between. This CDR3 is 14 amino acids long. For the CDR3, the DNA is TGTGCCAGCAGTCTTAGGGGGGATAGCTATGGCTACACCTTC. Its protein product is CASSLRGDSYGYTF.

The rearrangement joins TRBV5-6 to TRBJ1-2; 7 positions agree with TRBD1. Germline assignment: CDR1 SGHDT and CDR2 YYEEEE. V was clipped by 3 bases and J by 3 bases; unmatched bases: 14. This CDR3 comprises 17 residues. CDR3: CASSYMFRDSPDYGYTF. The CDR3 coding sequence is TGTGCCAGCAGCTATATGTTCCGGGACAGTCCCGACTATGGCTACACCTTC.

This clonotype was counted ten times or more. The chain combines TRBV27 with TRBJ1-4; weak D call: TRBD1 (6 bases). Trimming shortened V by 5 bases and J by 10 bases, and 20 bases separated the two germline ends. There are 15 residues in the CDR3. The germline V gene has CDR1 MNHEY and CDR2 SMNVEV (reference sequence). The CDR3 region is CASSTKTGISGKLFF. CDR3 DNA: TGTGCCAGCAGTACCAAGACAGGTATTTCGGGAAAACTGTTTTTT. Complete variable domain (other parts from reference TRBV27 and TRBJ1-4): EAQVTQNPRYLITVTGKKLTVTCSQNMNHEYMSWYRQDPGLGLRQIYYSMNVEVTDKGDVPEGYKVSRKEKRNFPLILESPSPNQTSLYFCASSTKTGISGKLFFGSGTQLSVL.

The table lists this clonotype with many counts. The chain recombines TRBV7-2 with TRBJ1-1, with D possibly TRBD1 on 5 matching bases. Trimming removed 5 bases from V and 10 bases from J, with 17 bases in between. The CDR3 runs to 13 residues. Germline-derived CDR1 and CDR2 are SGHTA and FQGNSA. The CDR3, as DNA: TGTGCCAGCAGCCGACAGCCCCCCAATTCAGCTTTCTTT. Protein product: CASSRQPPNSAFF.

In this sample, this clonotype turned up many times. The rearrangement links TRBV27 to TRBJ1-5; no clear D gene. CDR1 and CDR2 from the germline V gene are MNHEY and SMNVEV (reference sequence). V was clipped by 5 bases and J by 1 base, with 9 bases between them. There are 14 residues in the CDR3. The CDR3 loop reads CASSAGFSNQPQHF. In nucleotides, the CDR3 is TGTGCCAGCAGTGCGGGCTTCAGCAATCAGCCCCAGCATTTT.

This clonotype was picked up a small number of times. Being one base from a much bigger clone, this may be a read error. The chain joins TRBV6-2 or TRBV6-3 to TRBJ1-5; no reliable D call. This CDR3 contains 15 residues. CDR1 and CDR2 (germline): MNHEY, SVGEGT. The V gene lost 0 bases and the J gene lost 6 bases, with 12 bases spanning the gap. DNA for the CDR3: TGTGCCAGCAGTTACTCGACGAATTCTCGTCAGCCCCAGCATTTT. Encoded protein: CASSYSTNSRQPQHF.

This clonotype was found many times. The J gene is TRBJ2-3, the V gene TRBV7-2, with 15 positions matching TRBD2. The CDR3 length is 18 residues. V shed 4 bases, J shed 3 bases, and the junction held 8 bases outside the gene matches. Germline loops: CDR1 SGHTA, CDR2 FQGNSA. As DNA, the CDR3 is TGTGCCAGCAGCTCGCCGGGACTAGCGGGGGGCAGGACAGATACGCAGTATTTT. The encoded protein is CASSSPGLAGGRTDTQYF.

This clonotype was counted ten times or more. The J gene is TRBJ2-3, the V gene TRBV7-2, with D maybe TRBD2 (5 bases). The CDR3 is 15 residues long. Germline CDR1 reads SGHTA; CDR2 reads FQGNSA. V was pared by 0 bases and J by 2 bases, with 9 bases between. The CDR3: CASSLATGITDTQYF. In DNA, the CDR3 is TGTGCCAGCAGCTTAGCAACGGGGATCACAGATACGCAGTATTTT.

V usage is TRBV12-5 and J usage is TRBJ2-5; TRBD2 is a possible D gene (6 bases). The CDR3 extends over 14 amino acids. CDR1 is LGHNT, CDR2 FRNRAP, per germline. The CDR3 region has the DNA TGTGAAAGTGCCCCACAAGGAGGGGAAGAGACCCAGTACTTC. Protein product: CESAPQGGEETQYF.

This clonotype appeared many times. The chain joins TRBV7-2 to TRBJ2-3, with 13 bases fitting TRBD2. The CDR3 extends over 16 amino acids. Trimming cost V 3 bases and J 2 bases; bases outside gene matches: 2. The germline V gene has CDR1 SGHTA and CDR2 FQGNSA. The CDR3 reads CASSFGLAGVTDTQYF. Written as DNA, the CDR3 is TGTGCCAGCAGCTTCGGACTAGCGGGGGTCACAGATACGCAGTATTTT.

This clonotype has ten or more counts. This chain links TRBV20-1 with TRBJ1-6; D is unresolved. CDR3 length: 14 amino acids. Germline V gene sequence: CDR1 DFQATT, CDR2 SNEGSKA (reference sequence). Trimming took off 0 bases at V and 8 bases at J, with 11 bases between the two ends. This CDR3 is CSARDWVAHSPLHF. The CDR3 DNA reads TGCAGTGCTAGAGATTGGGTTGCTCATTCACCCCTCCACTTT.

This clonotype was counted ten times or more. The chain is built from TRBV20-1 and TRBJ2-7, with no clear D. Germline CDR1 reads DFQATT; CDR2 reads SNEGSKA (reference sequence). V shed 3 bases and J shed 6 bases, with 9 bases lying between them. The CDR3 length is 11 residues. CDR3 sequence (DNA): TGCAGTGCTAGGGTCCTGATCGAGCAGTACTTC. Residues: CSARVLIEQYF.

This chain uses TRBV29-1 with TRBJ1-1; D is perhaps TRBD1 (6 bases). The germline V and J ends were trimmed by 7 bases and 5 bases, with 20 bases remaining between them. CDR3 size: 14 residues. Germline loops: CDR1 SQVTM, CDR2 ANQGSEA. The CDR3 sequence: CSAIKQGAATEAFF. The CDR3 region has the DNA TGCAGCGCTATAAAACAGGGAGCTGCGACTGAAGCTTTCTTT.

This clonotype came up many times. The V gene is TRBV7-9, the J gene TRBJ2-3, with a possible D match to TRBD1 (6 bases). The CDR3 sequence is 17 residues long. V lost 1 base and J 0 bases, leaving 14 bases between the germline ends. Germline-derived CDR1 and CDR2 are SEHNR and FQNEAQ (reference sequence). This chain's CDR3 is CASSLGWGQGSTDTQYF. The CDR3 bases are TGTGCCAGCAGCTTAGGATGGGGGCAGGGCAGCACAGATACGCAGTATTTT.

Concerning this clonotype: Given the absence of the conserved phenylalanine or tryptophan at the CDR3 end, a read error is likely. The genes are TRBV7-9 and TRBJ1-5; TRBD1 is a possible D gene (5 bases). The CDR3 loop spans 12 amino acids. Germline loops: CDR1 SEHNR, CDR2 FQNEAQ (reference sequence). Trimming took off 3 bases at V and 13 bases at J, with 13 bases between the two ends. This chain's CDR3 is CASSLGEGGQHL. In DNA form, the CDR3 reads TGTGCCAGCAGCTTGGGGGAAGGTGGGCAGCATCTT.

This clonotype was detected ten times or more. V gene TRBV18 combines with J gene TRBJ1-1; a possible D gene is TRBD1 (6 bases). V lost 3 bases and J 2 bases, leaving 10 bases between the germline ends. The CDR3 consists of 14 residues. Germline V gives CDR1 KGHSH, CDR2 LQKENI. CDR3 residues: CASSPQGSNTEAFF. The DNA for the CDR3 is TGTGCCAGCTCACCTCAGGGGTCCAACACTGAAGCTTTCTTT. The whole variable domain, filled in from reference TRBV18 and TRBJ1-1, reads NAGVMQNPRHLVRRRGQEARLRCSPMKGHSHVYWYRQLPEEGLKFMVYLQKENIIDESGMPKERFSAEFPKEGPSILRIQQVVRGDSAAYFCASSPQGSNTEAFFGQGTRLTVV.

This chain joins TRBV11-2 and TRBJ2-5; 7 bases map to TRBD1. Germline CDR1 SGHAT, CDR2 FQNNGV. Germline trimming cut 6 bases from V and 1 base from J; bases unmatched to any gene: 5. The CDR3 has 14 residues. The CDR3 DNA is TGTGCCAGCAGTCGGGACAGAATCCAAGAGACCCAGTACTTC. The encoded protein is CASSRDRIQETQYF.

This clonotype was counted many times. The chain links TRBV29-1 to TRBJ1-2; D gene unclear. From germline, CDR1 is SQVTM and CDR2 ANQGSEA. The CDR3 is made up of 12 amino acids. The V end was cut by 2 bases, the J end by 8 bases, with 12 bases between. This CDR3 is CSVEMSLAGYTF. The CDR3 coding sequence is TGCAGCGTTGAAATGTCCCTAGCCGGCTACACCTTC.

Turning to this clonotype: A read error is possible here, since a much larger clone lies one base away. The V call is TRBV6-1, the J call TRBJ2-6; D might be TRBD1 (7 bases). CDR3 length equals 16 residues. Per germline, CDR1 MNHNS and CDR2 SASEGT. The CDR3 reads CASLETGRLGANVLAF. The CDR3 DNA reads TGTGCCAGCTTGGAGACAGGGAGGCTCGGGGCCAACGTCCTGGCTTTC.

V and J are TRBV30 and TRBJ2-5, with D perhaps assigned TRBD1 or TRBD2 (5 bases each). CDR3 size: 11 residues. Germline V CDR1 and CDR2: GTSNPN, SVGIG (reference sequence). V lost 5 bases, J lost 5 bases, and 9 bases lay in between. This CDR3 reads CAWGGVETQYF. The DNA of the CDR3 is TGTGCCTGGGGGGGTGTGGAGACCCAGTACTTC.